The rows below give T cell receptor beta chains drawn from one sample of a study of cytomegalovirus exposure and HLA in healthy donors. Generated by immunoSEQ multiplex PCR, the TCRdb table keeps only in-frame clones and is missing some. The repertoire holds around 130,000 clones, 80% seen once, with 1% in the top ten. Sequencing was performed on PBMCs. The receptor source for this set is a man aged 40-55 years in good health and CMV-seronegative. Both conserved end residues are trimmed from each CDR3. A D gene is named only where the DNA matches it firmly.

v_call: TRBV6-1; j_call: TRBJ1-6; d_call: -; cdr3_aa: ASSEAGFTVGVYSPLH
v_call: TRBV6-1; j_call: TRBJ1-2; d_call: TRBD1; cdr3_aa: ASSALFAGGDYGYT
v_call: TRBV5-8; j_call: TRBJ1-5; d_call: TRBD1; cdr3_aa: ASSLSRTGGIRISQPQH
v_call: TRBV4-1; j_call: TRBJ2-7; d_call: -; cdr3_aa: ASSQVHGDEQY
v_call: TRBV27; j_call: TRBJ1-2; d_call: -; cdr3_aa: ASRTPGRSYGYT
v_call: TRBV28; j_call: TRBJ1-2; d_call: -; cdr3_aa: ASSLAVSNYGYT
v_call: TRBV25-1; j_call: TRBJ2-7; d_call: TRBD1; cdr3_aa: ASRAGTGAYEQY
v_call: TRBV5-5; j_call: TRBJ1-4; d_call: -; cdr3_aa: ASSLFPGATNEKLF
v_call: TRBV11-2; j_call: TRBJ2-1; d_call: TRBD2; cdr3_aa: ASSSKSIAGAGNEQF
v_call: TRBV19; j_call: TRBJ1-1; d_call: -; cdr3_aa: ASSSGLLNTEAF
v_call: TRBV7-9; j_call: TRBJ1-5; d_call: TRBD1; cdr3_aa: ASSLGDREDQPQH
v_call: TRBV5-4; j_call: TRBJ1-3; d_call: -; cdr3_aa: ASSFQGSGNTIY
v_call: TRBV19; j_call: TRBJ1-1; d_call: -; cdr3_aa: ASSIGGAIEAF
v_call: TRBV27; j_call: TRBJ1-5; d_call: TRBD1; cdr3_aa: ASRQGANQPQH
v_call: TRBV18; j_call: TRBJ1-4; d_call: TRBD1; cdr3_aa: ASSPPGTGWTTNEKLF
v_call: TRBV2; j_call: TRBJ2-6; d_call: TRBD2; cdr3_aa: ASSLSGTSSGANVLT
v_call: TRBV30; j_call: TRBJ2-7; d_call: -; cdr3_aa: AWSLSGEQY
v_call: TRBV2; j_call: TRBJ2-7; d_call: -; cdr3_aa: ASSALGDEQY
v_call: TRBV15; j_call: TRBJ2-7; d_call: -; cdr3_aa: ATSRDNPGLAYEQY
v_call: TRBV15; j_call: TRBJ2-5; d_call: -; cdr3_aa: ATSRGGTRETQY
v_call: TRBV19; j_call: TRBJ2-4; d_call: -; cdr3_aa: ASSGLAKNIQY
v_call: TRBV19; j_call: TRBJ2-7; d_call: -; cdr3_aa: ASSIGRGGAYEQY
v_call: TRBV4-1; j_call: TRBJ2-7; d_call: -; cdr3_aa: ASSQVAGNEQY
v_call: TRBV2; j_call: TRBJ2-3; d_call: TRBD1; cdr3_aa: ASSEGQGAEADTQY
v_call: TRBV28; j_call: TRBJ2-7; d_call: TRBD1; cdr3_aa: ASSFWDRESSYEQY
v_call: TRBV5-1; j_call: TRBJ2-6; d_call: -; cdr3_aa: ASSLQISGANVLT
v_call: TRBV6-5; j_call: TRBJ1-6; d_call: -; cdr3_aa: ASSSMGGYNSPLH
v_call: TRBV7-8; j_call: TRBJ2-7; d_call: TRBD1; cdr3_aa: ASSPDRGYEQY
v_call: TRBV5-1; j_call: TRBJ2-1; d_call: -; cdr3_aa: ASSDSTKALQYNEQF
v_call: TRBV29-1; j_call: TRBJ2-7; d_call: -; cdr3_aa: SVESRSGDYEQY
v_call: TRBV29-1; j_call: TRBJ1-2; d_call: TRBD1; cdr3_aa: SVDYGRDRAPTNYGYT
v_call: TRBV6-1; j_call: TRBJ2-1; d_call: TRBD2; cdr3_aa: ASRRLAGVLEQF
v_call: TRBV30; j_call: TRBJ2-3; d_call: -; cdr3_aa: AWSYFGTDTQY
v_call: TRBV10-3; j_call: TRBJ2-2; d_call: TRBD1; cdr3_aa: AISDNQGAGAGELF
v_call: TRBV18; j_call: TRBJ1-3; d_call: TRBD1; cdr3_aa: ASSQGQGVAGNTIY
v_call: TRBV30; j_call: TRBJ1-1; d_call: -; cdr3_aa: AGIPARGAGTEAF
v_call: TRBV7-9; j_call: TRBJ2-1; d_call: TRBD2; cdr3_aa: ASSLVSSGSLNEQF
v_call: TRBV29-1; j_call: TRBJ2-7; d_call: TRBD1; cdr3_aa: SVGTGKKGEEY
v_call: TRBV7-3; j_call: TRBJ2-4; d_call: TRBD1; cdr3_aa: ASSKGQSNIQY
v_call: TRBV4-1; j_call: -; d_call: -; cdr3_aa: ASSAGTYEQY
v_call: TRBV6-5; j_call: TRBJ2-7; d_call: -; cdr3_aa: ASSYSRGYEQY
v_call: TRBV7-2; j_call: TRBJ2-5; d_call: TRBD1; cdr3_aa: ASSLNTRTGGETQY
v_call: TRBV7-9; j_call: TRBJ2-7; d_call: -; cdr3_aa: SSSSGTYEQY
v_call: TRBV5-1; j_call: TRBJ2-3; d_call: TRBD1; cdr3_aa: ASSPGTGTDTQY
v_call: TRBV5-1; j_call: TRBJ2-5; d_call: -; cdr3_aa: ASSLRQFREETQY
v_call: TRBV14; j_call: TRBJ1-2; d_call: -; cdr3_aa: ASSPSGTPYGYT
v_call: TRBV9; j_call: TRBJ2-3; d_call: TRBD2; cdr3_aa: ASSVGTSGIADTQY
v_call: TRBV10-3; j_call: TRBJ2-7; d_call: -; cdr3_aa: AISGKDSAYEQY